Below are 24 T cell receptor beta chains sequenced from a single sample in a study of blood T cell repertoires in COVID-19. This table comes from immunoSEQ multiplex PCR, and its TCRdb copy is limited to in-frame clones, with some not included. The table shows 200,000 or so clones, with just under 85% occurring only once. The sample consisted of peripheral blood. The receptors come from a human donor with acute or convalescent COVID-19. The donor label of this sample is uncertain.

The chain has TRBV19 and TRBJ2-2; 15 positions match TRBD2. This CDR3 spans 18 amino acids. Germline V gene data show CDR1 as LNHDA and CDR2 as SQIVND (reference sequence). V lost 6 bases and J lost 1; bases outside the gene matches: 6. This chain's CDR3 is CASRKGLAGGLNTGELFF. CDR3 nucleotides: TGTGCCAGTAGAAAGGGACTAGCGGGAGGCCTGAACACCGGGGAGCTGTTTTTT.

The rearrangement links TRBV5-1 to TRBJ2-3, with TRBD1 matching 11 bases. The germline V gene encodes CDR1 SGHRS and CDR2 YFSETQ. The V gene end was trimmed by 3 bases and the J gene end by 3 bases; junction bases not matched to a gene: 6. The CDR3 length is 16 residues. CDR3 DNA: TGCGCCAGCAGCTCATCGGACAGGGGGCCGACAGATACGCAGTATTTT. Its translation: CASSSSDRGPTDTQYF.

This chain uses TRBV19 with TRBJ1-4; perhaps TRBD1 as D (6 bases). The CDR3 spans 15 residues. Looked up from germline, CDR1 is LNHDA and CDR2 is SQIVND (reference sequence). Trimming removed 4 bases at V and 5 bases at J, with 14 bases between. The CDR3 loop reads CASSSGQFLNEKLFF. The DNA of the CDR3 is TGTGCCAGTAGTAGCGGACAGTTCTTAAATGAAAAACTGTTTTTT.

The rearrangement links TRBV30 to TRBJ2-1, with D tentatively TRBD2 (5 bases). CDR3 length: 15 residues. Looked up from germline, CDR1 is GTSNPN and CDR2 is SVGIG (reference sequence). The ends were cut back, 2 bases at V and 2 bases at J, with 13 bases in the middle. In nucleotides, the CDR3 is TGTGCCTGGAGTTGGAGGCGGGCCCCCTACAATGAGCAGTTCTTC. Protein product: CAWSWRRAPYNEQFF.

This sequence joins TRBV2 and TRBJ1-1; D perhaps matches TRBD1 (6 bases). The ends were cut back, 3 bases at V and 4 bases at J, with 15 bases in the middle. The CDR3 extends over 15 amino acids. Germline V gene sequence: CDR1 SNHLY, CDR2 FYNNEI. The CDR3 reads CASSEKIHRVTEAFF. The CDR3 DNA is TGTGCCAGCAGTGAGAAGATTCACAGGGTCACTGAAGCTTTCTTT.

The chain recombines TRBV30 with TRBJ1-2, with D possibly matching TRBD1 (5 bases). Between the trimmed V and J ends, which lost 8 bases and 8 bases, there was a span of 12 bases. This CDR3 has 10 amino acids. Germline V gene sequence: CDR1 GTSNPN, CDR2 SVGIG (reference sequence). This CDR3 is CAQQGRGYTF. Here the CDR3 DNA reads TGTGCCCAGCAGGGTAGGGGCTACACCTTC.

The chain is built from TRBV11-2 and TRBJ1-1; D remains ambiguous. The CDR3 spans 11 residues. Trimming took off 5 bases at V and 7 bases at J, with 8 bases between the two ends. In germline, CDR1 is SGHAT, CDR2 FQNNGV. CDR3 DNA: TGTGCCAGCAGCCCCAGATATGAAGCTTTCTTT. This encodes CASSPRYEAFF. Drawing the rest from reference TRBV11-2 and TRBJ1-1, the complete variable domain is EAGVAQSPRYKIIEKRQSVAFWCNPISGHATLYWYQQILGQGPKLLIQFQNNGVVDDSQLPKDRFSAERLKGVDSTLKIQPAKLEDSAVYLCASSPRYEAFFGQGTRLTVV.

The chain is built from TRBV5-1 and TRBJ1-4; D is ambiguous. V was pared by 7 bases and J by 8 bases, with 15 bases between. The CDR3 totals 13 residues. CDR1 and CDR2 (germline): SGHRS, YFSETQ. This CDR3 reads CASSPGWREKLFF. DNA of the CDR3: TGCGCCAGCTCGCCGGGGTGGCGGGAAAAACTGTTTTTT.

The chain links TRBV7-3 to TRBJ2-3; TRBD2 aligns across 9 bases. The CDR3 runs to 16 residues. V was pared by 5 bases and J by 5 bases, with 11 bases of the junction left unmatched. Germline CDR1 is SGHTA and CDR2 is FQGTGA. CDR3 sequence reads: CASSPRGGRGVDTQYF. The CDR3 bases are TGTGCCAGCAGCCCGAGGGGCGGGAGGGGAGTAGATACGCAGTATTTT.

CDR3 nucleotide sequence: TGCGCCAGCAGCCAGGGACTAGCGGGGGGGCAAGAGACCCAGTACTTC. Its translation is CASSQGLAGGQETQYF. The V and J genes are TRBV5-1 and TRBJ2-5, with TRBD2 matching over 16 bases. This CDR3 has 16 amino acids. In germline, CDR1 is SGHRS, CDR2 YFSETQ. V was pared by 4 bases and J by 2 bases, with 2 bases of the junction left unmatched.

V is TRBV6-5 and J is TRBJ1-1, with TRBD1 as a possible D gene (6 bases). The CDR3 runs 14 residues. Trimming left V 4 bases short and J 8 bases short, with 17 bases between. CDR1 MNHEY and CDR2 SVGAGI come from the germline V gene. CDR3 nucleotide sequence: TGTGCCAGCAGTTTTAGGTTGGCGAGGGGGGAAGCTTTCTTT. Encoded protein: CASSFRLARGEAFF.

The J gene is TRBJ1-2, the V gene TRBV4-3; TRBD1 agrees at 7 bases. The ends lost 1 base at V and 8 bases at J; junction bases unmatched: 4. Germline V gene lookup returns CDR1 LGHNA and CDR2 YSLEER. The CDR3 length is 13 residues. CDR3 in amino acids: CASSQAGGEGYTF. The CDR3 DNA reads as TGCGCCAGCAGCCAAGCAGGGGGTGAAGGCTACACCTTC.

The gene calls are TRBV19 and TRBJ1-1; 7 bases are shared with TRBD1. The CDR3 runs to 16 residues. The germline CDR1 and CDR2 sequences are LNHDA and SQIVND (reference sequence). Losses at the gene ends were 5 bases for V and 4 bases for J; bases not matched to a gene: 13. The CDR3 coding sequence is TGTGCCAGTAGTCCAAACAGGGGAAATCGGGGCACTGAAGCTTTCTTT. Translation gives CASSPNRGNRGTEAFF.

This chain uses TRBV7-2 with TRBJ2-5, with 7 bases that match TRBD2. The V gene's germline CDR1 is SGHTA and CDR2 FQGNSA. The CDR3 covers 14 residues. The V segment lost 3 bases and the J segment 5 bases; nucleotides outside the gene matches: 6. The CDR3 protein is CASSFAGVSETQYF. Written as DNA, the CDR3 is TGTGCCAGCAGCTTCGCGGGAGTAAGCGAGACCCAGTACTTC.

CDR3 nucleotides: TGTGCCATCAGCTTCGGGACTAGCGGTTACACCGGGGAGCTGTTTTTT. Its translation is CAISFGTSGYTGELFF. V is TRBV10-3 and J is TRBJ2-2; 11 bases map to TRBD2. CDR1 ENHRY and CDR2 SYGVKD come from the germline V gene. V was clipped by 6 bases and J by 3 bases; unmatched bases: 6. This CDR3 region has 16 residues.

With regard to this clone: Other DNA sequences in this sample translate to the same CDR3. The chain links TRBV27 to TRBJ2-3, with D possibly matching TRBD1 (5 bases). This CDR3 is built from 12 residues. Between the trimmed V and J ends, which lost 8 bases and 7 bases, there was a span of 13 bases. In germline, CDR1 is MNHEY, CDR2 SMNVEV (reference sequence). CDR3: CASGAVPYTQYF. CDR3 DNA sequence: TGTGCCAGCGGGGCGGTGCCGTATACGCAGTATTTT.

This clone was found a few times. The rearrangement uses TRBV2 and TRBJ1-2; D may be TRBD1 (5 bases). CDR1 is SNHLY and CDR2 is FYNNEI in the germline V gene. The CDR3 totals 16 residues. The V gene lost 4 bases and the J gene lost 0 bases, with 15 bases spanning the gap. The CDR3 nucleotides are TGTGCCAGCAGTGGAAAGGGGCCGATAGCTAACTATGGCTACACCTTC. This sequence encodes CASSGKGPIANYGYTF.

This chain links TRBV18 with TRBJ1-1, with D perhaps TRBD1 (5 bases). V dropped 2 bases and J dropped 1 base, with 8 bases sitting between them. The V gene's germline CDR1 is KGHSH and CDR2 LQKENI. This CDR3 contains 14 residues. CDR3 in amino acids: CASSPRGRNTEAFF. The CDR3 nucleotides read TGTGCCAGCTCACCAAGGGGCAGGAACACTGAAGCTTTCTTT.

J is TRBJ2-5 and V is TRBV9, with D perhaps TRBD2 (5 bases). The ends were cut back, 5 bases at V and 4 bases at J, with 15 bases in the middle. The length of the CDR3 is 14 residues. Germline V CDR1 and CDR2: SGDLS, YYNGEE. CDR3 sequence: CASSDSAVRETQYF. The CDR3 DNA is TGTGCCAGCAGTGATTCAGCGGTCCGAGAGACCCAGTACTTC. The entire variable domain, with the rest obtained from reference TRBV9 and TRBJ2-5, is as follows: DSGVTQTPKHLITATGQRVTLRCSPRSGDLSVYWYQQSLDQGLQFLIQYYNGEERAKGNILERFSAQQFPDLHSELNLSSLELGDSALYFCASSDSAVRETQYFGPGTRLLVL.

This CDR3 is CASGGSGYNEQFF. Written as DNA, the CDR3 is TGTGCCAGCGGCGGTAGCGGTTACAATGAGCAGTTCTTC. The chain carries TRBV7-6 and TRBJ2-1; D perhaps matches TRBD2 (6 bases). Deletions cut 8 bases from V and 4 bases from J, with 12 bases between. CDR1 and CDR2 from the germline V gene are SGHVS and FNYEAQ. The CDR3 is made up of 13 amino acids.

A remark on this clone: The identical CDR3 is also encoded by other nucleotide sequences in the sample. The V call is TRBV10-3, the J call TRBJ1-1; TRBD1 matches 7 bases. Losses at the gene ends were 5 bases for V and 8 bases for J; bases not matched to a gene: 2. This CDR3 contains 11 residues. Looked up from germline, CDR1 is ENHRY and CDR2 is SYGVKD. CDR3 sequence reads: CAISRDREAFF. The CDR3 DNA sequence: TGTGCCATCAGTCGGGACAGAGAAGCTTTCTTT.

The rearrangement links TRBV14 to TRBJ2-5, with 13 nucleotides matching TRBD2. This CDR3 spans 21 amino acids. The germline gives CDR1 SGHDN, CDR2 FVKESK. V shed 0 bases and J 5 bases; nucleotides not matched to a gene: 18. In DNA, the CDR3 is TGTGCCAGCAGCCAAGAGAACACAGGGACTAGCGGGATCATGAAACGGGAGACCCAGTACTTC. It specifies CASSQENTGTSGIMKRETQYF.

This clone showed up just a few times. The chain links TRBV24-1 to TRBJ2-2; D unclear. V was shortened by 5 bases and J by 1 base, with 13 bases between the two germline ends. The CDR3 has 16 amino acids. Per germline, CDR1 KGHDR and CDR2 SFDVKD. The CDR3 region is CATSAPRLMNTGELFF. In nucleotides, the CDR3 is TGTGCCACCAGTGCCCCTCGGTTAATGAACACCGGGGAGCTGTTTTTT.

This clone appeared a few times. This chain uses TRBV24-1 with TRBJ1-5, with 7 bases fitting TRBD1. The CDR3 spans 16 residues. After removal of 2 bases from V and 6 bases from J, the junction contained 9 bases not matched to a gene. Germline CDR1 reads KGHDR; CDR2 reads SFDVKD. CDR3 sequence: CATSDSAGGISQPQHF. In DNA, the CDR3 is TGTGCCACCAGTGATTCCGCAGGGGGGATCTCTCAGCCCCAGCATTTT.